The 13 T cell receptor beta chains reported below all come from one sample, sequenced in a study of early T cells in non-severe SARS-CoV-2 infection. TCRdb used MiXCR to reprocess the 5' RACE reads, holding one entry per CDR3 protein. This table has roughly 63,000 distinct CDR3 sequences, more than 10% appearing once. Sample: whole blood, taken at baseline. These receptors all come from an adult who was a healthcare worker with PCR-confirmed SARS-CoV-2 infection or an uninfected control (not recorded which). The donor label of this sample is uncertain.

This clonotype has more than one count but fewer than ten. The chain recombines TRBV7-2 with TRBJ2-5, with 8 bases that match TRBD2. CDR1 is SGHTA and CDR2 is FQGNSA in the germline V gene. The CDR3 runs to 16 residues. Trimming took 1 base from V and 2 from J; bases not matched to a gene: 6. The CDR3 region is CASSLGSRGGQETQYF. DNA for the CDR3: TGTGCCAGCAGCTTAGGATCACGGGGGGGACAAGAGACCCAGTACTTC.

The genes are TRBV2 and TRBJ1-6; D may be TRBD1 (6 bases). Germline loops: CDR1 SNHLY, CDR2 FYNNEI. The CDR3 is 16 residues long. The V end was cut by 2 bases, the J end by 4 bases, with 12 bases between. As DNA, the CDR3 is TGTGCCAGCAGTGAATCGGGGGCCTCGTATAATTCACCCCTCCACTTT. Encoded protein: CASSESGASYNSPLHF.

This chain connects TRBV7-8 to TRBJ2-7, with D perhaps assigned TRBD1 or TRBD2 (6 bases each). The germline CDR1 and CDR2 sequences are SGHVS and FQNEAQ. Trimming removed 5 bases at V and 6 bases at J, with 23 bases between. The CDR3 has 16 residues. For the CDR3, the DNA is TGTGCCAGCAGCCCTCGTGGTAGGGGGGCGATGGGCGAGCAGTACGTC. Translated, it gives CASSPRGRGAMGEQYV.

The rearrangement links TRBV4-1 to TRBJ1-2; TRBD1 matches 7 bases. Germline-derived CDR1 and CDR2 are MGHRA and YSYEKL. The CDR3 is 17 amino acids. V shed 1 base and J 4 bases; nucleotides not matched to a gene: 12. The chain's CDR3 is CASSQGLGGGSFYGYTF. The DNA of the CDR3 is TGCGCCAGCAGCCAAGGTTTAGGGGGCGGGAGTTTCTATGGCTACACCTTC.

This clonotype was observed a handful of times. In nucleotides, the CDR3 is TGTGCCAGCAGCTTGGCCGCGTACACAGATACGCAGTATTTT. It yields the protein CASSLAAYTDTQYF. The genes are TRBV5-5 and TRBJ2-3, with D hard to call. The CDR3 is 14 residues long. Germline V gene lookup returns CDR1 SGHKS and CDR2 YYEKEE (reference sequence). V was cut by 0 bases and J by 2 bases, with 7 bases left in between.

This clonotype was picked up a small number of times. The chain links TRBV6-4 to TRBJ2-7; D is unresolved. The V gene lost 0 bases and the J gene lost 9 bases, with 6 bases spanning the gap. The CDR3 has 11 residues. Germline V CDR1 and CDR2: MRHNA, SNTAGT. The CDR3 reads CASSDSIGQYV. CDR3 in DNA: TGTGCCAGCAGTGACTCGATCGGGCAGTACGTC.

This clonotype was seen many times. The chain is built from TRBV4-1 and TRBJ2-3; no reliable D call. The CDR3 loop spans 15 amino acids. CDR1 is MGHRA and CDR2 is YSYEKL in the germline V gene. Trimming stripped 1 base from V and 1 base from J, with 9 bases between. The CDR3 region is CASSQANLGTDTQYF. The CDR3 DNA reads as TGCGCCAGCAGCCAAGCCAACCTGGGCACAGATACGCAGTATTTT.

J is TRBJ1-2 and V is TRBV7-2; 7 bases match TRBD1. The J segment lost 4 bases and the V segment lost 4 bases, leaving 6 bases of the junction unmatched. This CDR3 has 14 residues. The germline V gene has CDR1 SGHTA and CDR2 FQGNSA. The CDR3 protein is CASSWDSRSYGYTF. The CDR3 region has the DNA TGTGCCAGCAGCTGGGACAGTAGGTCCTATGGCTACACCTTC.

This clonotype was seen a handful of times. This sequence joins TRBV18 and TRBJ2-1, with 8 nucleotides matching TRBD2. After removal of 4 bases from V and 4 bases from J, the junction contained 9 bases not matched to a gene. From germline, CDR1 is KGHSH and CDR2 LQKENI. The CDR3 runs 16 residues. The CDR3 region has the DNA TGTGCCAGCTCACGCCAAGCGGGGGCCCTTTACAATGAGCAGTTCTTC. The encoded protein is CASSRQAGALYNEQFF.

Ten or more counts support this clonotype. The V and J genes are TRBV27 and TRBJ1-1; the D gene is possibly TRBD1 (5 bases). In germline, CDR1 is MNHEY, CDR2 SMNVEV (reference sequence). The CDR3 sequence is 16 residues long. Trimming took 5 bases from V and 0 from J, leaving 16 bases between them. Here the CDR3 DNA reads TGTGCCAGCAGTCCCCGTTACGGGGGTGTGAACACTGAAGCTTTCTTT. Protein product: CASSPRYGGVNTEAFF.

This clonotype was detected a few times. In nucleotides, the CDR3 is TGTGCCAGCAGCACCCGACCCCGGGGCCTGGGGGAGACCCAGTACTTC. Translation: CASSTRPRGLGETQYF. This sequence joins TRBV11-2 and TRBJ2-5, with D perhaps assigned TRBD1 or TRBD2 (5 bases each). The germline V gene has CDR1 SGHAT and CDR2 FQNNGV. This CDR3 spans 16 amino acids. The ends were cut back, 5 bases at V and 5 bases at J, with 21 bases in the middle.

This clonotype turned up a few times. V and J are TRBV20-1 and TRBJ1-1; 7 bases match TRBD1. The V segment lost 0 bases and the J segment 10 bases; nucleotides outside the gene matches: 8. The germline gives CDR1 DFQATT, CDR2 SNEGSKA (reference sequence). The CDR3 totals 13 residues. The CDR3 sequence is CSARDLGTVGAFF. CDR3 in DNA: TGCAGTGCTAGAGACCTTGGGACAGTTGGAGCTTTCTTT.

This clonotype appeared many times. The chain employs TRBV20-1 and TRBJ2-1; TRBD2 matches at 8 bases. The V gene end was trimmed by 6 bases and the J gene end by 3 bases; junction bases not matched to a gene: 10. This CDR3 has 15 amino acids. Germline CDR1 DFQATT, CDR2 SNEGSKA (reference sequence). Here the CDR3 DNA reads TGCAGTGCCAAAGCCGGGGGGGGTCTCTACAATGAGCAGTTCTTC. Translation: CSAKAGGGLYNEQFF.